This entry lists 3 T cell receptor beta chains sequenced from one sample in a study of T cells in localized non-small cell lung cancer. Profiling relied on immunoSEQ multiplex PCR, and the TCRdb table lists in-frame clones only, not all of them. The sample lists about 40,000 clones; around 81% were seen once. Sequenced here: peripheral blood mononuclear cells, sampled before any cancer treatment. The receptors here all came from a male donor older than 55 with stage II lung adenocarcinoma.

The V call is TRBV6-5, the J call TRBJ2-1; perhaps TRBD2 as D (6 bases). Deletions cut 2 bases from V and 7 bases from J, with 18 bases between. The CDR3 runs 16 residues. Germline CDR1 and CDR2: MNHEY and SVGAGI. DNA for the CDR3: TGTGCCAGCAGTTACAATCCCTTCGGGAGCAGGAATGAGCAGTTCTTC. Translating gives CASSYNPFGSRNEQFF.

The J gene is TRBJ2-3, the V gene TRBV2, with no clear D. Germline assignment: CDR1 SNHLY and CDR2 FYNNEI. Trimming removed 6 bases at V and 3 bases at J, with 4 bases between. CDR3 length equals 11 residues. This chain's CDR3 is CASRVTDTQYF. The CDR3 coding sequence is TGTGCCAGCAGAGTTACAGATACGCAGTATTTT. Full variable domain (remainder filled in from reference TRBV2 and TRBJ2-3): EPEVTQTPSHQVTQMGQEVILRCVPISNHLYFYWYRQILGQKVEFLVSFYNNEISEKSEIFDDQFSVERPDGSNFTLKIRSTKLEDSAMYFCASRVTDTQYFGPGTRLTVL.

This chain links TRBV5-4 with TRBJ2-3; 14 nucleotides agree with TRBD2. CDR3 length: 19 residues. Germline trimming cut 4 bases from V and 1 base from J; bases unmatched to any gene: 11. Germline CDR1 is SGHNT and CDR2 is YYREEE (reference sequence). The chain's CDR3 is CASSPAGTSGRGGTDTQYF. The CDR3 bases are TGTGCCAGCAGCCCGGCTGGGACTAGCGGGAGAGGGGGCACAGATACGCAGTATTTT.